This is a list of T cell receptor beta chains from one sample in a study of blood T cell repertoires in COVID-19. Repertoires were generated with immunoSEQ multiplex PCR, while TCRdb's copy carries only in-frame clones and drops some. Found here are 55,000 to 65,000 clones, 75% to 90% of them singletons; the top ten hold under 40%. The sample was peripheral blood. The receptors here all came from a man aged 55 to 70 with COVID-19, enrolled during active disease. The CDR3 runs from the conserved cysteine through the conserved F or W. D genes are given only for firm matches. The size field is filled for only some rows; it gives once, few, many or a size class.

clone size,V gene,D gene,J gene,CDR3 protein,CDR3 DNA
once,TRBV9,-,TRBJ2-7,CASSVAGDRSYEQYF,TGTGCCAGCAGCGTAGCAGGGGATCGCTCCTACGAGCAGTACTTC
-,TRBV6-5,TRBD1,TRBJ2-7,CASSRGDRGTYEQYF,TGTGCCAGCAGTCGGGGGGACAGGGGAACCTACGAGCAGTACTTC
-,TRBV24-1,TRBD2,TRBJ2-5,CATSETTSGGAGETQYF,TGTGCCACCAGTGAGACCACTAGCGGGGGGGCCGGGGAGACCCAGTACTTC
-,TRBV27,-,TRBJ1-2,CASSFAVTNYGYTF,TGTGCCAGCAGCTTTGCAGTTACTAACTATGGCTACACCTTC
-,TRBV7-2,-,TRBJ1-2,CASSLDGRGFDGYTF,TGTGCCAGCAGCTTAGATGGCCGGGGGTTTGATGGCTACACCTTC
few,TRBV7-9,-,TRBJ1-6,CASSLEQYNSPLHF,TGTGCCAGCAGCTTAGAACAGTATAATTCACCCCTCCACTTT
-,TRBV3-1/TRBV3-2,TRBD2,TRBJ2-1,CASSQEFLAGAINEQFF,TGTGCCAGCAGCCAAGAATTCCTAGCGGGGGCGATTAATGAGCAGTTCTTC
few,TRBV3-1/TRBV3-2,-,TRBJ2-7,CASSRTGSYEQYF,TGTGCCAGCAGCCGCACAGGTAGCTACGAGCAGTACTTC
-,TRBV19,-,TRBJ2-3,CASTVRGADTQYF,TGTGCCAGTACGGTCAGGGGGGCGGATACGCAGTATTTT
-,TRBV5-1,-,TRBJ1-1,CASSLEGRNTEAFF,TGCGCCAGCAGCTTGGAAGGGAGGAACACTGAAGCTTTCTTT
-,TRBV6-5,-,TRBJ1-5,CASTRGGDQPQHF,TGTGCCAGCACCCGGGGGGGGGATCAGCCCCAGCATTTT
-,TRBV27,TRBD2,TRBJ2-7,CASRLAGGSNEQYF,TGTGCCAGCCGACTAGCGGGAGGGAGCAACGAGCAGTACTTC
-,TRBV5-4,TRBD2,TRBJ2-5,CASSTPSGQETQYF,TGTGCCAGCAGCACCCCTAGCGGCCAAGAGACCCAGTACTTC
-,TRBV11-3,TRBD2,TRBJ2-1,CASSLDEAGGAYNEQFF,TGTGCCAGCAGCTTAGATGAAGCGGGAGGGGCCTACAATGAGCAGTTCTTC
-,TRBV5-1,TRBD2,TRBJ2-2,CASSLESGGAAGELFF,TGCGCCAGCAGCTTGGAATCCGGGGGGGCAGCCGGGGAGCTGTTTTTT
-,TRBV11-2,-,TRBJ2-5,CASSFQGSLETQYF,TGTGCCAGCAGCTTCCAGGGGTCCCTAGAGACCCAGTACTTC
-,TRBV6-5,-,TRBJ2-7,CASRRDSKVYEQYF,TGTGCCAGTAGACGCGACAGTAAAGTATACGAGCAGTACTTC
-,TRBV29-1,-,TRBJ2-7,CSVRHSYEQYF,TGCAGCGTCCGGCACAGCTACGAGCAGTACTTC
-,TRBV19,-,TRBJ2-1,CASSIGGGPPSYNEQFF,TGTGCCAGTAGTATAGGCGGGGGCCCACCCTCCTACAATGAGCAGTTCTTC
-,TRBV25-1,TRBD1,TRBJ1-1,CASSGQGVGTEAFF,TGTGCCAGCAGTGGACAGGGAGTTGGCACTGAAGCTTTCTTT